What follows are 7 T cell receptor beta chains derived from one specimen sequenced in a study of shared clonotypes between healthy human individuals. Method: immunoSEQ multiplex PCR; TCRdb's copy keeps in-frame clones and lacks some. The sample shows roughly 76,000 clones, 50% to 70% of them seen only once. Sequenced input: memory CD8+ T cells sorted from blood. Subset denoted: CD45RO+ cells pooled with CCR7-negative TemRA cells. Every receptor here comes from a man aged 25-45 years in good health.

This clone was found many times. This chain's CDR3 is CASSDSSEYEQFF. The CDR3 DNA reads TGTGCCAGCAGTGACTCCAGCGAGTATGAGCAGTTCTTC. The V call is TRBV6-4, the J call TRBJ2-1; D uncertain. From germline, CDR1 is MRHNA and CDR2 SNTAGT. The V and J ends lost 0 bases and 8 bases respectively, with 8 bases between them. This CDR3 has 13 amino acids.

In regard to this clone: This could be a read error, since a much larger clone is one nucleotide away. This chain joins TRBV4-2 and TRBJ2-2; D is possibly TRBD2 (5 bases). The germline CDR1 and CDR2 sequences are LGHNA and YNFKEQ. The CDR3 runs to 15 residues. CDR3 nucleotides: TGTGCCAGCAGCCCGGGTTTAGCGAACACCGGGAAGCTGTTTTTT. Its protein product is CASSPGLANTGKLFF.

This clone has only a few counts. This rearrangement joins TRBV7-9 to TRBJ1-3; D not certain. CDR3 length: 13 amino acids. The germline V and J ends were trimmed by 5 bases and 0 bases, with 5 bases remaining between them. The germline gives CDR1 SEHNR, CDR2 FQNEAQ (reference sequence). The CDR3 sequence is CASSQSSGNTIYF. In nucleotides, the CDR3 is TGTGCCAGCAGCCAGAGCTCTGGAAACACCATATATTTT.

The gene calls are TRBV7-9 and TRBJ2-6, with D unresolved. The germline V and J ends were trimmed by 6 bases and 2 bases, with 8 bases remaining between them. CDR3 length equals 14 residues. The germline V gene has CDR1 SEHNR and CDR2 FQNEAQ (reference sequence). CDR3 in amino acids: CASRVSAGANVLTF. DNA for the CDR3: TGTGCCAGCAGGGTTTCTGCTGGGGCCAACGTCCTGACTTTC.

The J gene is TRBJ2-7, the V gene TRBV27; no reliable D call. The germline V gene has CDR1 MNHEY and CDR2 SMNVEV (reference sequence). The CDR3 totals 14 residues. Trimming shortened V by 3 bases and J by 0 bases, and 9 bases separated the two germline ends. Here the CDR3 reads CASSLAASSYEQYF. The CDR3 DNA follows: TGTGCCAGCAGTTTGGCGGCGAGCTCCTACGAGCAGTACTTC.

This clone has a handful of counts. V gene TRBV2 combines with J gene TRBJ2-7; weak D call: TRBD2 (5 bases). The CDR3 sequence is 12 residues long. V lost 7 bases, J lost 6 bases, and 13 bases lay in between. From germline, CDR1 is SNHLY and CDR2 FYNNEI. The CDR3 sequence is CASKDSAVEQYF. The CDR3 region has the DNA TGTGCCAGCAAGGATAGCGCGGTCGAGCAGTACTTC.

The rearrangement joins TRBV27 to TRBJ2-1; 10 nucleotides align to TRBD2. The CDR3 totals 15 residues. Trimming removed 3 bases from V and 9 bases from J; junction bases left unmatched: 8. From germline, CDR1 is MNHEY and CDR2 SMNVEV (reference sequence). CDR3 DNA: TGTGCCAGCAGTTTTCGGCCTAGCGGGAGCTCTGAGCAGTTCTTC. It codes for CASSFRPSGSSEQFF.